A selection of T cell receptor beta chains follows, all from one sample in a study of beta chain features in type 1 diabetes. TCRdb's copy holds only in-frame clones and misses some; the assay was immunoSEQ multiplex PCR. The sample lists 500,000 to 650,000 clones, 9.5% to 15% occurring once. The sample was naive CD4+ T cells from blood. Receptors originate from a man between 25 and 39 years old with type 1 diabetes. The CDR3 runs from the conserved cysteine through the conserved F or W. Each record gives: clone size, D gene, J gene, V gene, CDR3 protein. D genes are given only for firm matches. Expanded clones get a size class; other rows say once, few or many, or leave the size out.

clone_size: few
d_call: TRBD1
j_call: TRBJ1-1
v_call: TRBV23-1
cdr3_aa: CASIPGQLNTEAFF

clone_size: few
d_call: TRBD1
j_call: TRBJ1-6
v_call: TRBV7-9
cdr3_aa: CASSFPGQGNSPLHF

clone_size: NA
d_call: NA
j_call: TRBJ2-5
v_call: TRBV5-6
cdr3_aa: CASSLLARAAVTQYF

clone_size: few
d_call: NA
j_call: TRBJ1-6
v_call: TRBV7-8
cdr3_aa: CASSFDSYNSPLHF

clone_size: NA
d_call: TRBD1
j_call: TRBJ1-2
v_call: TRBV6-5
cdr3_aa: CASSSPPRGNYGYTF

clone_size: few
d_call: NA
j_call: TRBJ1-2
v_call: TRBV4-3
cdr3_aa: CASSQEGRAQNGYTF

clone_size: few
d_call: NA
j_call: TRBJ1-5
v_call: TRBV6-5
cdr3_aa: CASSYSFPAQPQHF

clone_size: NA
d_call: NA
j_call: TRBJ2-2
v_call: TRBV7-6
cdr3_aa: CASSLANSANTGELFF

clone_size: NA
d_call: NA
j_call: TRBJ2-3
v_call: TRBV5-6
cdr3_aa: CASSFTSTYEDTQYF

clone_size: NA
d_call: NA
j_call: TRBJ1-3
v_call: TRBV29-1
cdr3_aa: CSASGQGSGNTIYF

clone_size: few
d_call: NA
j_call: TRBJ1-4
v_call: TRBV2
cdr3_aa: CASSVQSRSREKLFF

clone_size: few
d_call: NA
j_call: TRBJ2-3
v_call: TRBV7-9
cdr3_aa: CASSPRTDRTDTQYF

clone_size: NA
d_call: NA
j_call: TRBJ1-5
v_call: TRBV19
cdr3_aa: CASSIEGNSNQPQHF

clone_size: few
d_call: TRBD1
j_call: TRBJ2-7
v_call: TRBV11-2
cdr3_aa: CASSLGQGSIYEQYF

clone_size: few
d_call: NA
j_call: TRBJ1-6
v_call: TRBV28
cdr3_aa: CASSLGWGNSPLHF

clone_size: NA
d_call: NA
j_call: TRBJ2-2
v_call: TRBV10-1
cdr3_aa: CASSAQYTGELFF

clone_size: NA
d_call: TRBD1
j_call: TRBJ2-5
v_call: TRBV9
cdr3_aa: CASSVEQGMTQYF

clone_size: NA
d_call: TRBD2
j_call: TRBJ2-1
v_call: TRBV11-3
cdr3_aa: CASSPVTGGSYNEQFF

clone_size: few
d_call: NA
j_call: TRBJ2-1
v_call: TRBV2
cdr3_aa: CASTGGPYNEQFF

clone_size: NA
d_call: NA
j_call: TRBJ2-3
v_call: TRBV30
cdr3_aa: CAWSVSSDTQYF

clone_size: NA
d_call: NA
j_call: TRBJ1-1
v_call: TRBV7-3
cdr3_aa: CASSLQADTEAFF

clone_size: NA
d_call: TRBD1
j_call: TRBJ1-2
v_call: TRBV10-3
cdr3_aa: CAISFGTAQYGYTF

clone_size: few
d_call: TRBD1
j_call: TRBJ2-3
v_call: TRBV6-5
cdr3_aa: CASSYLQGGRPDTQYF

clone_size: NA
d_call: NA
j_call: TRBJ1-1
v_call: TRBV9
cdr3_aa: CASSEVGAKNTEAFF

clone_size: few
d_call: NA
j_call: TRBJ1-6
v_call: TRBV14
cdr3_aa: CASSQSSRNRSNSPLHF

clone_size: NA
d_call: TRBD2
j_call: TRBJ2-3
v_call: TRBV7-2
cdr3_aa: CASSPGLAGGQDTQYF

clone_size: NA
d_call: NA
j_call: TRBJ1-2
v_call: TRBV5-6
cdr3_aa: CASSLGTSNYGYTF

clone_size: NA
d_call: NA
j_call: TRBJ2-7
v_call: TRBV5-6
cdr3_aa: CASSLRQGHLREYF

clone_size: NA
d_call: NA
j_call: TRBJ1-6
v_call: TRBV21-1
cdr3_aa: CASSNFGNRGNSPLHF

clone_size: few
d_call: TRBD1
j_call: TRBJ1-6
v_call: TRBV5-1
cdr3_aa: CASSPPTGGSDNSPLHF

clone_size: NA
d_call: NA
j_call: TRBJ2-3
v_call: TRBV5-6
cdr3_aa: CASSFGAGETDTQYF

clone_size: NA
d_call: TRBD2
j_call: TRBJ2-3
v_call: TRBV11-3
cdr3_aa: CASSRSTLAGATDTQYF

clone_size: few
d_call: NA
j_call: TRBJ2-6
v_call: TRBV6-1
cdr3_aa: CASSWGPDVLTF

clone_size: NA
d_call: NA
j_call: TRBJ1-2
v_call: TRBV5-4
cdr3_aa: CASSPDRQAERGYTF

clone_size: NA
d_call: TRBD1
j_call: TRBJ2-7
v_call: TRBV7-2
cdr3_aa: CASSLGSFRGLDEQYF

clone_size: few
d_call: NA
j_call: TRBJ1-1
v_call: TRBV14
cdr3_aa: CASSLDTNEAFF

clone_size: NA
d_call: NA
j_call: TRBJ1-5
v_call: TRBV28
cdr3_aa: CASSFRTSGNQPQHF

clone_size: few
d_call: NA
j_call: TRBJ1-3
v_call: TRBV7-2
cdr3_aa: CASSFSGNTIYF

clone_size: few
d_call: NA
j_call: TRBJ2-3
v_call: TRBV6-5
cdr3_aa: CASRDTNTDTQYF

clone_size: few
d_call: NA
j_call: TRBJ1-2
v_call: TRBV29-1
cdr3_aa: CSAGTPRGNYGYTF

clone_size: NA
d_call: NA
j_call: TRBJ2-7
v_call: TRBV10-3
cdr3_aa: CAISDRLRLLEQYF

clone_size: NA
d_call: NA
j_call: TRBJ1-5
v_call: TRBV30
cdr3_aa: CAWGEGLWMNQPQHF

clone_size: NA
d_call: NA
j_call: TRBJ2-3
v_call: TRBV5-1
cdr3_aa: CASSPIGADTQYF

clone_size: NA
d_call: NA
j_call: TRBJ1-6
v_call: TRBV9
cdr3_aa: CASSIDGHRNSPLHF

clone_size: few
d_call: TRBD2
j_call: TRBJ2-7
v_call: TRBV7-2
cdr3_aa: CASSPGLAGTYEQYF

clone_size: few
d_call: TRBD1
j_call: TRBJ1-2
v_call: TRBV5-1
cdr3_aa: CASSLQDRGTYGYTF

clone_size: NA
d_call: NA
j_call: TRBJ2-5
v_call: TRBV7-7
cdr3_aa: CASSPSTGMGETQYF

clone_size: few
d_call: NA
j_call: TRBJ1-2
v_call: TRBV7-2
cdr3_aa: CASSSVGGLYGYTF

clone_size: NA
d_call: NA
j_call: TRBJ2-7
v_call: TRBV27
cdr3_aa: CASSKLQGLSYEQYF

clone_size: NA
d_call: NA
j_call: TRBJ2-7
v_call: TRBV15
cdr3_aa: CATSRGLPPSSTDSYEQYF

clone_size: few
d_call: NA
j_call: TRBJ2-5
v_call: TRBV18
cdr3_aa: CASSGPGPIKAHQETQYF

clone_size: NA
d_call: NA
j_call: TRBJ2-1
v_call: TRBV7-6
cdr3_aa: CALYAHEQFF

clone_size: NA
d_call: NA
j_call: TRBJ1-3
v_call: TRBV27
cdr3_aa: CASSLGGAGNTIYF

clone_size: NA
d_call: TRBD1
j_call: TRBJ1-2
v_call: TRBV18
cdr3_aa: CASSPGQASSNYGYTF

clone_size: NA
d_call: NA
j_call: TRBJ2-7
v_call: TRBV6-6
cdr3_aa: CASMRQTYYEQYF

clone_size: NA
d_call: TRBD1
j_call: TRBJ2-7
v_call: TRBV28
cdr3_aa: CASSLTPGQGHEQYF

clone_size: NA
d_call: TRBD1
j_call: TRBJ1-5
v_call: TRBV2
cdr3_aa: CASSGSTGAAGYQPQHF